Presented here are 9 T cell receptor beta chains from one specimen sequenced in a study of response to subunit inactivated influenza vaccine. Via MiXCR, TCRdb re-called the RT-PCR reads, giving one row per CDR3 protein. Of hundreds of thousands of distinct CDR3 sequences listed, about 8% are singletons. The sequencing here drew on PBMCs from blood, taken roughly 24 months after vaccination. The source of these receptors is a man between 50 and 70 years old who received an inactivated influenza vaccine.

This clonotype was found a few times. J is TRBJ1-1 and V is TRBV27; TRBD1 might be the D (6 bases). The CDR3 sequence is 15 residues long. Trimming left V 5 bases short and J 4 bases short, with 17 bases between. CDR1 and CDR2 from the germline V gene are MNHEY and SMNVEV (reference sequence). The DNA of the CDR3 is TGTGCCAGCAGTCCACTGATCAGGGGTTTCACTGAAGCTTTCTTT. Its protein product is CASSPLIRGFTEAFF.

This clonotype has at least ten counts. The chain carries TRBV5-1 and TRBJ2-1, with D possibly TRBD2 on 6 matching bases. Deletions cut 6 bases from V and 6 bases from J, with 13 bases between. The CDR3 is made up of 13 amino acids. Germline CDR1 and CDR2: SGHRS and YFSETQ. The CDR3 DNA reads TGCGCCAGCAAGGATAGCGGCTTCAATGAGCAGTTCTTC. Amino acid sequence: CASKDSGFNEQFF. The full variable domain, in which reference TRBV5-1 and TRBJ2-1 provide the parts outside the CDR3, is KAGVTQTPRYLIKTRGQQVTLSCSPISGHRSVSWYQQTPGQGLQFLFEYFSETQRNKGNFPGRFSGRQFSNSRSEMNVSTLELGDSALYLCASKDSGFNEQFFGPGTRLTVL.

This clonotype has a handful of counts. This chain joins TRBV27 and TRBJ2-7; 7 bases align to TRBD2. The CDR3 has 14 residues. J was trimmed by 6 bases and V by 5 bases; bases with no gene match: 10. CDR1 and CDR2 from the germline V gene are MNHEY and SMNVEV (reference sequence). The CDR3 reads CASSQPGLISEQYF. Written as DNA, the CDR3 is TGTGCCAGCAGTCAACCGGGACTAATATCCGAGCAGTACTTC.

The chain has TRBV4-3 and TRBJ2-3; D perhaps matches TRBD1 (6 bases). CDR3 length: 16 amino acids. Germline V gene lookup returns CDR1 LGHNA and CDR2 YSLEER. V lost 3 bases to trimming and J lost 2 bases, with 15 bases between them. CDR3 residues: CASSHDYRDATDTQYF. DNA of the CDR3: TGCGCCAGCAGCCATGACTACAGGGACGCCACAGATACGCAGTATTTT.

CDR3 amino acids: CATSSLAGGPRETQYF. The DNA for the CDR3 is TGTGCCACCAGCAGCCTAGCGGGAGGGCCTCGAGAGACCCAGTACTTC. This rearrangement joins TRBV15 to TRBJ2-5; TRBD2 aligns across 12 bases. The junction had 6 bases not matched to a gene; V was cut back by 3 bases and J by 4 bases. Germline V lookup: CDR1 LNHNV, CDR2 YYDKDF (reference sequence). This CDR3 is built from 16 residues.

The rearrangement links TRBV20-1 to TRBJ2-1; D unresolved. Trimming stripped 1 base from V and 5 bases from J, with 12 bases between. The CDR3 extends over 14 amino acids. Germline loops: CDR1 DFQATT, CDR2 SNEGSKA (reference sequence). The CDR3 loop is CSARATPGDNEQFF. In nucleotides, the CDR3 is TGCAGTGCTAGAGCTACTCCAGGCGACAATGAGCAGTTCTTC.

This clonotype was seen a few times. The chain recombines TRBV12-3 or TRBV12-4 with TRBJ2-5; D is ambiguous. The CDR3 is 12 amino acids. Trimming shortened V by 6 bases and J by 5 bases, and 10 bases separated the two germline ends. The CDR3 coding sequence is TGTGCCAGCAGAGAGAGTCGGGAGACCCAGTACTTC. Its translation is CASRESRETQYF.

Ten or more counts support this clonotype. The chain couples TRBV12-3 or TRBV12-4 to TRBJ1-1; D remains ambiguous. Trimming took 3 bases from V and 1 from J, leaving 6 bases between them. The CDR3 contains 13 residues. CDR3 region: CASSFTQNTEAFF. For the CDR3, the DNA is TGTGCCAGCAGTTTCACCCAGAACACTGAAGCTTTCTTT.

This clonotype was seen a handful of times. This chain links TRBV12-3 or TRBV12-4 with TRBJ2-7; D tentatively fits TRBD1 or TRBD2 (5 bases each). The V end was cut by 5 bases, the J end by 8 bases, with 10 bases between. The CDR3 is 11 residues long. Written as DNA, the CDR3 is TGTGCCAGCAGTGCAGGGAGTCAGCAGTACTTC. Protein product: CASSAGSQQYF.